The 28 T cell receptor beta chains below come from one sample, sequenced in a study of tumor-infiltrating lymphocytes in localized non-small cell lung cancer (dated by TCRdb to the early 2020s). Library preparation employed the immunoSEQ multiplex PCR assay. Sourced from immuneACCESS, this table was stored by TCRdb with only in-frame sequences that have V and J called. A share of the clones is absent; for the studies checked, an unresolved V gene accounts for under half, and the remainder has no known explanation. Present in this sample are 15,000 to 20,000 clones, 45% to 50% of which were seen just once. The top ten clonotypes cover approximately 16% of the sample. Material: lung tumor tissue. The receptors originated from a human donor with non-small cell lung cancer.

The chain links TRBV18 to TRBJ2-7; D might be TRBD1 (5 bases). Trimming pared 5 bases from V and 0 bases from J, leaving 14 bases between. CDR3 length: 15 amino acids. Germline V lookup: CDR1 KGHSH, CDR2 LQKENI. CDR3 DNA sequence: TGTGCCAGCTCAGTTTCATCAGGGCCCTCCTACGAGCAGTACTTC. Translated, it gives CASSVSSGPSYEQYF.

This clone qualifies as medium-sized. In nucleotides, the CDR3 is TGTGCCAGCAGTCCCGGGACGGGAGGTGCCTACACCTTC. Its protein product is CASSPGTGGAYTF. This chain connects TRBV27 to TRBJ1-2; D perhaps matches TRBD1 (5 bases). This CDR3 has 13 residues. V lost 5 bases to trimming and J lost 10 bases, with 17 bases between them. Germline V gives CDR1 MNHEY, CDR2 SMNVEV (reference sequence).

This rearrangement joins TRBV4-2 to TRBJ2-1, with D unclear. The CDR3 is made up of 12 amino acids. Germline values: CDR1 LGHNA, CDR2 YNFKEQ. V lost 1 base to trimming and J lost 6 bases, with 4 bases between them. The CDR3 region is CASSQGSNEQFF. DNA for the CDR3: TGTGCCAGCAGCCAAGGAAGCAATGAGCAGTTCTTC.

There are a few counts of this clone. V is TRBV30 and J is TRBJ2-6; the D is unclear. The V end was cut by 3 bases, the J end by 1 base, with 4 bases between. Looked up from germline, CDR1 is GTSNPN and CDR2 is SVGIG (reference sequence). This CDR3 comprises 13 residues. CDR3 in amino acids: CAWRKSGANVLTF. Written as DNA, the CDR3 is TGTGCCTGGAGGAAGTCTGGGGCCAACGTCCTGACTTTC.

This clone was recorded a few times. The chain links TRBV4-1 to TRBJ1-4; D gene ambiguous. Deletions cut 1 base from V and 2 bases from J, with 8 bases between. CDR1 and CDR2 (germline): MGHRA, YSYEKL. This CDR3 has 15 amino acids. The CDR3 DNA reads as TGCGCCAGCAGCCAAGGCGCGATTACTAATGAAAAACTGTTTTTT. Translation: CASSQGAITNEKLFF.

The chain carries TRBV5-5 and TRBJ1-2; unclear D gene. Trimming shortened V by 4 bases and J by 6 bases, and 16 bases separated the two germline ends. The germline V gene has CDR1 SGHKS and CDR2 YYEKEE (reference sequence). The CDR3 totals 14 residues. In nucleotides, the CDR3 is TGTGCCAGCAGCCCGGGTCTCCCTGGTCATGGCTACACCTTC. This gives the protein CASSPGLPGHGYTF.

The chain recombines TRBV10-3 with TRBJ1-5, with 9 positions matching TRBD1. Germline CDR1 is ENHRY and CDR2 is SYGVKD. The ends lost 0 bases at V and 6 bases at J; junction bases unmatched: 9. The length of the CDR3 is 17 residues. In nucleotides, the CDR3 is TGTGCCATCAGTGAGTCGAGTTTCGGACAGGGGACTCAGCCCCAGCATTTT. Its translation: CAISESSFGQGTQPQHF.

The genes are TRBV2 and TRBJ2-4, with D perhaps TRBD1 (5 bases). V was shortened by 11 bases and J by 5 bases, with 10 bases between the two germline ends. This CDR3 has 11 amino acids. The germline gives CDR1 SNHLY, CDR2 FYNNEI. This chain's CDR3 is CASKGENIQYF. The CDR3, as DNA: TGTGCCTCAAAAGGGGAAAACATTCAGTACTTC.

The chain carries TRBV4-1 and TRBJ2-3; 9 bases are a match to TRBD2. Per the germline V gene, CDR1 is MGHRA and CDR2 is YSYEKL. CDR3 length: 15 amino acids. Trimming at V came to 6 bases and at J to 2 bases, leaving 6 bases not matched to a gene. The CDR3 region has the DNA TGCGCCAGCAGTCTTAGCGGGGGTGCCACAGATACGCAGTATTTT. It translates to CASSLSGGATDTQYF.

The V and J genes are TRBV6-6 and TRBJ2-1, with 9 bases aligning to TRBD2. V shed 2 bases, J shed 5 bases, and the junction held 4 bases outside the gene matches. The CDR3 has 15 amino acids. CDR1 and CDR2 (germline): MNHNY, SVGAGI (reference sequence). The CDR3 DNA sequence: TGTGCCAGCAGTTACGGGCGGGGGGGTCACAATGAGCAGTTCTTC. The encoded protein is CASSYGRGGHNEQFF.

The V and J genes are TRBV4-1 and TRBJ2-3; TRBD1 is a possible D gene (5 bases). CDR1 and CDR2 (germline): MGHRA, YSYEKL. This CDR3 contains 13 residues. V was pared by 0 bases and J by 8 bases, with 9 bases between. In DNA, the CDR3 is TGCGCCAGCAGCCAAGAATCCAGGGCTACGCAGTATTTT. Translating it yields CASSQESRATQYF.

This clone was observed a handful of times. The genes are TRBV18 and TRBJ2-4, with D perhaps given as TRBD1 or TRBD2 (5 bases each). Germline V lookup: CDR1 KGHSH, CDR2 LQKENI. The CDR3 contains 17 residues. V gave up 3 bases and J gave up 0 bases, with 15 bases separating them. For the CDR3, the DNA is TGTGCCAGCTCACCGGTCCCGGGACGCCGAGCCAAAAACATTCAGTACTTC. Translating it yields CASSPVPGRRAKNIQYF. Full variable domain (outside the CDR3, taken from reference TRBV18 and TRBJ2-4): NAGVMQNPRHLVRRRGQEARLRCSPMKGHSHVYWYRQLPEEGLKFMVYLQKENIIDESGMPKERFSAEFPKEGPSILRIQQVVRGDSAAYFCASSPVPGRRAKNIQYFGAGTRLSVL.

The CDR3 protein is CASSVAASFLAQETQYF. In DNA form, the CDR3 reads TGTGCCAGCAGCGTGGCGGCTAGCTTTTTGGCCCAAGAGACCCAGTACTTC. This chain joins TRBV25-1 and TRBJ2-5, with D possibly matching TRBD2 (5 bases). The CDR3 runs to 17 residues. The ends were cut back, 6 bases at V and 1 base at J, with 21 bases in the middle. Per germline, CDR1 MGHDK and CDR2 SYGVNS.

As to this clone: The same CDR3 is also encoded by other DNA sequences in this sample. The genes are TRBV10-3 and TRBJ2-2; D perhaps matches TRBD1 (6 bases). Trimming removed 10 bases at V and 2 bases at J, with 11 bases between. The CDR3 loop spans 13 amino acids. Per the germline V gene, CDR1 is ENHRY and CDR2 is SYGVKD. As DNA, the CDR3 is TGTGCCACAGGGGCGGACAACACCGGGGAGCTGTTTTTT. Encoded protein: CATGADNTGELFF.

This clone was seen only once. This chain links TRBV19 with TRBJ1-1; D is ambiguous. This CDR3 comprises 14 residues. The germline V gene has CDR1 LNHDA and CDR2 SQIVND (reference sequence). Trimming left V 3 bases short and J 3 bases short, with 11 bases between. CDR3 amino acids: CASSMGRFHTEAFF. As DNA, the CDR3 is TGTGCCAGTAGTATGGGCAGATTCCACACTGAAGCTTTCTTT.

This clone is termed medium-sized. The rearrangement uses TRBV28 and TRBJ1-3, with TRBD1 identical over 9 bases. Looked up from germline, CDR1 is MDHEN and CDR2 is SYDVKM. The CDR3 is 14 residues long. After removal of 10 bases from V and 0 bases from J, the junction contained 4 bases not matched to a gene. As DNA, the CDR3 is TGTGCCACAGGGACAGGGCGCTCTGGAAACACCATATATTTT. Its protein is CATGTGRSGNTIYF. Full variable domain (rest looked up from reference TRBV28 and TRBJ1-3): DVKVTQSSRYLVKRTGEKVFLECVQDMDHENMFWYRQDPGLGLRLIYFSYDVKMKEKGDIPEGYSVSREKKERFSLILESASTNQTSMYLCATGTGRSGNTIYFGEGSWLTVV.

CDR3 residues: CASSQTGFGYTF. Here the CDR3 DNA reads TGCGCCAGCAGCCAGACAGGGTTTGGCTACACCTTC. The V call is TRBV4-1, the J call TRBJ1-2; 7 bases are shared with TRBD1. The J segment lost 7 bases and the V segment lost 3 bases, leaving 2 bases of the junction unmatched. Germline V CDR1 and CDR2: MGHRA, YSYEKL. This CDR3 region has 12 residues.

The rearrangement uses TRBV9 and TRBJ2-7, with D hard to call. The V and J ends lost 0 bases and 2 bases respectively, with 6 bases between them. The CDR3 length is 13 residues. The V gene's germline CDR1 is SGDLS and CDR2 YYNGEE. CDR3 amino acids: CASSVGQTYEQYF. The CDR3 DNA is TGTGCCAGCAGCGTAGGGCAAACCTACGAGCAGTACTTC.

Only a few counts were recorded for this clone. This rearrangement joins TRBV19 to TRBJ1-2, with 8 nucleotides matching TRBD1. The trim removed 3 bases at V and 5 bases at J, leaving 14 bases unmatched. CDR1 and CDR2 (germline): LNHDA, SQIVND (reference sequence). CDR3 size: 17 residues. The CDR3 is CASSILRDRSRTYGYTF. CDR3 DNA sequence: TGTGCCAGTAGTATCCTCCGGGACAGGAGCCGCACTTATGGCTACACCTTC. Based on the CDR3 plus reference TRBV19 and TRBJ1-2, the full variable domain is DGGITQSPKYLFRKEGQNVTLSCEQNLNHDAMYWYRQDPGQGLRLIYYSQIVNDFQKGDIAEGYSVSREKKESFPLTVTSAQKNPTAFYLCASSILRDRSRTYGYTFGSGTRLTVV.

The V gene is TRBV27, the J gene TRBJ2-5, with D perhaps TRBD2 (6 bases). V was clipped by 3 bases and J by 5 bases, with 10 bases between them. The CDR3 runs to 13 residues. The germline V gene encodes CDR1 MNHEY and CDR2 SMNVEV (reference sequence). Here the CDR3 DNA reads TGTGCCAGCAGTTTGTTAGGGAGGGAGACCCAGTACTTC. Translated, it gives CASSLLGRETQYF.

The gene calls are TRBV19 and TRBJ1-6; TRBD1 matches 8 bases. The J segment lost 6 bases and the V segment lost 5 bases, leaving 6 bases of the junction unmatched. Germline V gene lookup returns CDR1 LNHDA and CDR2 SQIVND (reference sequence). There are 15 residues in the CDR3. This chain's CDR3 is CASSPGGAFNSPLHF. CDR3 DNA: TGTGCCAGTAGTCCAGGGGGCGCGTTTAATTCACCCCTCCACTTT.

This chain uses TRBV15 with TRBJ1-1; no definite D call. The CDR3 is made up of 15 amino acids. Germline loops: CDR1 LNHNV, CDR2 YYDKDF (reference sequence). V lost 5 bases, J lost 1 base, and 14 bases lay in between. CDR3 region: CATSEKTTPNTEAFF. In DNA, the CDR3 is TGTGCCACCAGCGAAAAAACGACACCGAACACTGAAGCTTTCTTT.

The CDR3 bases are TGTGCCAGCAGCCTAAGACAGGGGCGCCAAGAGACCCAGTACTTC. It specifies CASSLRQGRQETQYF. The chain is built from TRBV5-4 and TRBJ2-5, with 8 positions matching TRBD1. CDR3 length: 15 residues. Germline V gives CDR1 SGHNT, CDR2 YYREEE (reference sequence). Trimming cost V 4 bases and J 1 base; bases outside gene matches: 6. Full variable domain (rest looked up from reference TRBV5-4 and TRBJ2-5): ETGVTQSPTHLIKTRGQQVTLRCSSQSGHNTVSWYQQALGQGPQFIFQYYREEENGRGNFPPRFSGLQFPNYSSELNVNALELDDSALYLCASSLRQGRQETQYFGPGTRLLVL.

This clone was found a few times. The J gene is TRBJ1-4, the V gene TRBV19, with D possibly TRBD1 on 6 matching bases. Between the trimmed V and J ends, which lost 7 bases and 6 bases, there was a span of 9 bases. The CDR3 spans 12 residues. Germline V gene data show CDR1 as LNHDA and CDR2 as SQIVND (reference sequence). The CDR3 bases are TGTGCCAGTACGGGACAAGATGAAAAACTGTTTTTT. Translating gives CASTGQDEKLFF.

The rearrangement uses TRBV10-3 and TRBJ1-3; D ambiguous. Trimming removed 3 bases from V and 0 bases from J, with 9 bases in between. The CDR3 length is 15 residues. Germline loops: CDR1 ENHRY, CDR2 SYGVKD. CDR3 sequence: CAISDPNASGNTIYF. Written as DNA, the CDR3 is TGTGCCATCAGTGACCCTAACGCCTCTGGAAACACCATATATTTT.

This chain connects TRBV6-4 to TRBJ2-3; D possibly corresponds to TRBD2 (6 bases). In germline, CDR1 is MRHNA, CDR2 SNTAGT. The CDR3 sequence is 14 residues long. The V end lost 7 bases, the J end lost 1 base, and 12 bases lay between the germline ends. The CDR3 coding sequence is TGTGCCAGCAAGATCAGGGAGGGCACAGATACGCAGTATTTT. Protein product: CASKIREGTDTQYF.

This clone came up a few times. The chain couples TRBV7-9 to TRBJ1-4; no firm D call. Between the trimmed V and J ends, which lost 4 bases and 8 bases, there was a span of 11 bases. CDR3 length: 13 amino acids. In germline, CDR1 is SEHNR, CDR2 FQNEAQ (reference sequence). The CDR3 nucleotides read TGTGCCAGCAGCTCGACCCCTCTCGAAAAACTGTTTTTT. As protein: CASSSTPLEKLFF.

Details on this clone: One end of the junction fails to match germline, which may point to a read error. V and J are TRBV4-1 and TRBJ1-4, with D perhaps TRBD1 (6 bases). The length of the CDR3 is 16 residues. Germline CDR1 MGHRA, CDR2 YSYEKL. This chain's CDR3 is CASSRASGTTNEKLFF. The DNA for the CDR3 is TGCGCCAGCAGCCGCGCCTCCGGGACAACAAATGAAAAACTGTTTTTT.